The 24 T cell receptor beta chains listed next were all sequenced from one sample in a study of T cell responses to AZD1222 COVID-19 vaccine. Produced via immunoSEQ multiplex PCR; TCRdb's table is partial and in-frame only. The sample gives some 85,000 clones, approximately 91% of which show up once; about 7.5% is in the top ten. The material was peripheral blood, obtained on day 0 of AZD1222 vaccination. The origin of the receptors is an adult in good health.

The J gene is TRBJ2-1, the V gene TRBV28, with D perhaps assigned TRBD1 or TRBD2 (5 bases each). Germline loops: CDR1 MDHEN, CDR2 SYDVKM. CDR3 length: 14 amino acids. The V end lost 7 bases, the J end lost 9 bases, and 19 bases lay between the germline ends. CDR3 nucleotides: TGTGCCAGCACACCGCCTCTAGGGACGGGTGAGCAGTTCTTC. This translates into CASTPPLGTGEQFF. The complete variable domain, with remaining parts taken from reference TRBV28 and TRBJ2-1, reads DVKVTQSSRYLVKRTGEKVFLECVQDMDHENMFWYRQDPGLGLRLIYFSYDVKMKEKGDIPEGYSVSREKKERFSLILESASTNQTSMYLCASTPPLGTGEQFFGPGTRLTVL.

The gene calls are TRBV5-1 and TRBJ2-3; no definite D call. The CDR3 runs 13 residues. V lost 7 bases and J 2 bases, leaving 11 bases between the germline ends. Germline lookup yields CDR1 SGHRS and CDR2 YFSETQ. As DNA, the CDR3 is TGCGCCAGCTCAAGAGAACACACAGATACGCAGTATTTT. Encoded protein: CASSREHTDTQYF.

The chain couples TRBV28 to TRBJ1-1, with D possibly TRBD1 on 5 matching bases. CDR1 is MDHEN, CDR2 SYDVKM, per germline. V lost 3 bases and J 5 bases, leaving 13 bases between the germline ends. This CDR3 has 14 residues. This chain's CDR3 is CASSLIGGGTEAFF. The CDR3, as DNA: TGTGCCAGCAGTTTGATCGGGGGAGGGACTGAAGCTTTCTTT.

The chain is built from TRBV5-4 and TRBJ1-5; the D is unclear. V lost 4 bases and J 5 bases, leaving 7 bases between the germline ends. This CDR3 is 12 amino acids long. Germline CDR1 is SGHNT and CDR2 is YYREEE (reference sequence). CDR3 amino acids: CASSGRDQPQHF. As DNA, the CDR3 is TGTGCCAGCAGCGGTAGAGATCAGCCCCAGCATTTT. Variable domain in full (rest from reference TRBV5-4 and TRBJ1-5): ETGVTQSPTHLIKTRGQQVTLRCSSQSGHNTVSWYQQALGQGPQFIFQYYREEENGRGNFPPRFSGLQFPNYSSELNVNALELDDSALYLCASSGRDQPQHFGDGTRLSIL.

V gene TRBV18 combines with J gene TRBJ2-5; 7 bases are a match to TRBD1. CDR1 is KGHSH, CDR2 LQKENI, per germline. Unmatched junction bases numbered 4, after V lost 5 bases and J lost 1 base. The CDR3 loop spans 14 amino acids. CDR3 in DNA: TGTGCCAGCTCAAAGCAGGGGGTCCAAGAGACCCAGTACTTC. Its translation is CASSKQGVQETQYF.

The chain employs TRBV2 and TRBJ1-1; D unclear. CDR1 and CDR2 from the germline V gene are SNHLY and FYNNEI. The length of the CDR3 is 14 residues. V was pared by 2 bases and J by 5 bases, with 12 bases between. Written as DNA, the CDR3 is TGTGCCAGCAGTGAATTGAGGCAGGTGACTGAAGCTTTCTTT. Residues: CASSELRQVTEAFF.

The DNA of the CDR3 is TGTGCCAGCAGCTCAACTAACAGGGGATTCAATTCACCCCTCCACTTT. It specifies CASSSTNRGFNSPLHF. The chain is built from TRBV7-9 and TRBJ1-6; 7 nucleotides agree with TRBD1. Germline CDR1 reads SEHNR; CDR2 reads FQNEAQ (reference sequence). Losses at the gene ends were 4 bases for V and 7 bases for J; bases not matched to a gene: 10. This CDR3 is built from 16 residues.

V is TRBV24-1 and J is TRBJ2-3; D tentatively fits TRBD1 or TRBD2 (5 bases each). The CDR3 contains 17 residues. Trimming took off 3 bases at V and 0 bases at J, with 15 bases between the two ends. Germline CDR1 and CDR2: KGHDR and SFDVKD. CDR3 coding DNA: TGTGCCACCAGTGATCGGGACGGTCGATCTAGCACAGATACGCAGTATTTT. The encoded protein is CATSDRDGRSSTDTQYF.

This chain uses TRBV7-2 with TRBJ2-1, with 10 bases identical to TRBD1. The CDR3 totals 16 residues. Per germline, CDR1 SGHTA and CDR2 FQGNSA. J was trimmed by 7 bases and V by 7 bases; bases with no gene match: 13. CDR3 loop: CASTLGGTGVGNEQFF. CDR3 in DNA: TGTGCCAGCACCCTCGGCGGGACAGGGGTTGGAAATGAGCAGTTCTTC.

The rearrangement joins TRBV15 to TRBJ2-7; no firm D call. V lost 0 bases, J lost 6 bases, and 12 bases lay in between. This CDR3 has 14 amino acids. Germline CDR1 LNHNV, CDR2 YYDKDF (reference sequence). CDR3 in amino acids: CATSRDLTPGEQYF. In nucleotides, the CDR3 is TGTGCCACCAGCAGAGATCTGACCCCAGGCGAGCAGTACTTC.

The chain joins TRBV6-7 to TRBJ1-3; 9 nucleotides align to TRBD1. TRBV6-7 qualifies as an ORF whose function is uncertain. This CDR3 has 20 amino acids. V was clipped by 0 bases and J by 0 bases; unmatched bases: 12. Here the CDR3 DNA reads TGTGCCAGCAGTTACTCGAACGAAGGACAGGGGCCGCCCTCTGGAAACACCATATATTTT. This gives the protein CASSYSNEGQGPPSGNTIYF.

CDR3 in DNA: TGCGCCAGCAGTGTTGCCCCACAAGGGTATGGCTACACCTTC. Translating gives CASSVAPQGYGYTF. This chain uses TRBV10-2 with TRBJ1-2; D gene unclear. Trimming removed 4 bases from V and 5 bases from J, with 14 bases in between. Germline V gene lookup returns CDR1 WSHSY and CDR2 SAAADI. The CDR3 extends over 14 amino acids.

This chain joins TRBV4-2 and TRBJ2-7; 9 positions match TRBD2. CDR1 is LGHNA, CDR2 YNFKEQ, per germline. This CDR3 is built from 15 residues. The trim removed 1 base at V and 2 bases at J, leaving 3 bases unmatched. The CDR3 DNA reads TGTGCCAGCAGCCAAGGACTAGCGGACCCCTACGAGCAGTACTTC. It encodes CASSQGLADPYEQYF.

This chain connects TRBV5-1 to TRBJ1-2; TRBD1 agrees at 7 bases. V lost 4 bases, J lost 8 bases, and 11 bases stayed unmatched. This CDR3 comprises 14 residues. The germline V gene has CDR1 SGHRS and CDR2 YFSETQ. The CDR3 region is CASSAWGRGEGYTF. The CDR3 nucleotides are TGCGCCAGCAGCGCCTGGGGCAGGGGGGAAGGCTACACCTTC. The variable domain in full, with the rest retrieved from reference TRBV5-1 and TRBJ1-2, is KAGVTQTPRYLIKTRGQQVTLSCSPISGHRSVSWYQQTPGQGLQFLFEYFSETQRNKGNFPGRFSGRQFSNSRSEMNVSTLELGDSALYLCASSAWGRGEGYTFGSGTRLTVV.

The chain combines TRBV9 with TRBJ2-5; D unresolved. With 0 bases removed from V and 5 bases from J, the gap between germline ends came to 14 bases. The CDR3 totals 15 residues. Germline loops: CDR1 SGDLS, CDR2 YYNGEE. This CDR3 reads CASSVDTLGRETQYF. CDR3 bases: TGTGCCAGCAGCGTAGATACTCTAGGGCGGGAGACCCAGTACTTC.

The chain recombines TRBV12-5 with TRBJ2-7; TRBD2 aligns across 10 bases. Germline trimming cut 5 bases from V and 3 bases from J; bases unmatched to any gene: 4. The V gene's germline CDR1 is LGHNT and CDR2 FRNRAP. The CDR3 is 14 residues long. The CDR3 bases are TGTGCTAGTGGTAGCGGGGGGGCCTACTACGAGCAGTACTTC. This encodes CASGSGGAYYEQYF.

This chain joins TRBV2 and TRBJ1-2; D uncertain. The CDR3 extends over 12 amino acids. With 7 bases removed from V and 4 bases from J, the gap between germline ends came to 10 bases. Germline V gene lookup returns CDR1 SNHLY and CDR2 FYNNEI. The CDR3 here is CASTIESYGYTF. CDR3 coding DNA: TGTGCCAGCACGATCGAAAGCTATGGCTACACCTTC.

This chain links TRBV19 with TRBJ1-2; D call uncertain. V was cut by 5 bases and J by 4 bases, with 14 bases left in between. Per the germline V gene, CDR1 is LNHDA and CDR2 is SQIVND (reference sequence). This CDR3 contains 14 residues. CDR3 loop: CASSPFSASYGYTF. The CDR3 bases are TGTGCCAGTAGTCCGTTTTCAGCGTCCTATGGCTACACCTTC.

This chain connects TRBV5-1 to TRBJ2-5; D gene ambiguous. The CDR3 sequence is 15 residues long. Germline values: CDR1 SGHRS, CDR2 YFSETQ. Between the trimmed V and J ends, which lost 0 bases and 4 bases, there was a span of 13 bases. As DNA, the CDR3 is TGCGCCAGCAGCTTGGCCGACCCCGAGGCAGAGACCCAGTACTTC. Protein product: CASSLADPEAETQYF.

This clone was detected a few times. The CDR3 DNA reads TGTGCCAGCAGCTTGGACAGGCTTTGGTCACCCCTCCACTTT. Its translation is CASSLDRLWSPLHF. This chain connects TRBV6-5 to TRBJ1-6; 7 positions match TRBD1. V gave up 6 bases and J gave up 10 bases; unmatched junction bases: 9. In germline, CDR1 is MNHEY, CDR2 SVGAGI. CDR3 size: 14 residues.

The chain is built from TRBV19 and TRBJ1-5, with 9 bases aligning to TRBD1. The J segment lost 7 bases and the V segment lost 5 bases, leaving 6 bases of the junction unmatched. This CDR3 has 14 amino acids. Germline CDR1 and CDR2: LNHDA and SQIVND (reference sequence). The CDR3 here is CASSFRTGEQPQHF. The DNA of the CDR3 is TGTGCCAGTAGTTTCCGGACAGGGGAACAGCCCCAGCATTTT.

Regarding this clone: The junction departs from the called germline gene at one end, perhaps through a read error. This chain uses TRBV19 with TRBJ2-7, with TRBD1 matching over 7 bases. Germline-derived CDR1 and CDR2 are LNHDA and SQIVND (reference sequence). CDR3 length: 14 residues. The CDR3 reads CASSSGTASNEQYF. The CDR3 coding sequence is TGTGCCAGTAGTTCCGGGACAGCCTCCAACGAGCAGTACTTC.

The chain couples TRBV29-1 to TRBJ1-2; tentatively, D is TRBD1 (5 bases). In germline, CDR1 is SQVTM, CDR2 ANQGSEA. The V end lost 4 bases, the J end lost 7 bases, and 16 bases lay between the germline ends. The CDR3 loop spans 13 amino acids. Here the CDR3 reads CSVVRGGGGGYTF. Here the CDR3 DNA reads TGCAGCGTTGTAAGGGGAGGTGGAGGTGGCTACACCTTC.

The gene calls are TRBV19 and TRBJ2-2, with D perhaps being TRBD1 or TRBD2 (6 bases each). Looked up from germline, CDR1 is LNHDA and CDR2 is SQIVND (reference sequence). V lost 1 base, J lost 5 bases, and 14 bases lay in between. The CDR3 spans 16 residues. The CDR3 nucleotides read TGTGCCAGTAGTATAGGAGGGGGAGGACGGACCGGGGAGCTGTTTTTT. Protein product: CASSIGGGGRTGELFF.